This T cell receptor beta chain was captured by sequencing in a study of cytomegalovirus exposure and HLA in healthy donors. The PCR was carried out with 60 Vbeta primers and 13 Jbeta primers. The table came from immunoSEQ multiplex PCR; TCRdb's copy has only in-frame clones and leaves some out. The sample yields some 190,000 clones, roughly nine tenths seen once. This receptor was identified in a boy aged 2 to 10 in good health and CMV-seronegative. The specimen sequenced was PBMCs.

Written as DNA, the CDR3 is TGTGCCAGCACGGACAGGCCTAATGAAAAACTGTTTTTT. It codes for CASTDRPNEKLFF. This sequence joins TRBV28 and TRBJ1-4, with 7 nucleotides matching TRBD1. The V gene's germline CDR1 is MDHEN and CDR2 SYDVKM. The CDR3 totals 13 residues. With V trimmed by 7 bases and J by 3 bases, 2 bases remained unmatched.